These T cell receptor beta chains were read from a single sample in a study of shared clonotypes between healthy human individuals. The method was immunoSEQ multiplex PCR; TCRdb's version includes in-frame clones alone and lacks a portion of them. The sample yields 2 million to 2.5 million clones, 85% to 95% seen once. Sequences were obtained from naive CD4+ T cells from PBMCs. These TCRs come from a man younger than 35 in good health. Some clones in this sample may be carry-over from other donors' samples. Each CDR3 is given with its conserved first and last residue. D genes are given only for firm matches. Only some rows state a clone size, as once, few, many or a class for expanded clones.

CDR3aa: CASSLSAGGHEQYF
CDR3nt: TGCGCCAGCAGCTTGTCGGCAGGGGGGCACGAGCAGTACTTC
v_gene: TRBV5-1
d_gene: -
j_gene: TRBJ2-7
abundance: -

CDR3aa: CASSLNIATNEKLFF
CDR3nt: TGCGCCAGCAGCTTGAACATTGCAACTAATGAAAAACTGTTTTTT
v_gene: TRBV5-1
d_gene: -
j_gene: TRBJ1-4
abundance: -

CDR3aa: CASSEGGRASGELFF
CDR3nt: TGTGCCAGCAGTGAGGGCGGGAGGGCATCAGGGGAGCTGTTTTTT
v_gene: TRBV6-1
d_gene: TRBD2
j_gene: TRBJ2-2
abundance: -

CDR3aa: CASSFSRGGDYEQYF
CDR3nt: TGCGCCAGCAGCTTTTCCCGGGGTGGAGACTACGAGCAGTACTTC
v_gene: TRBV5-1
d_gene: -
j_gene: TRBJ2-7
abundance: -

CDR3aa: CASSLAGRPQETQYF
CDR3nt: TGTGCCAGCAGTTTAGCGGGGAGGCCTCAAGAGACCCAGTACTTC
v_gene: TRBV27
d_gene: -
j_gene: TRBJ2-5
abundance: -

CDR3aa: CAWAETSSGEQYF
CDR3nt: TGTGCCTGGGCTGAGACTAGCTCGGGCGAGCAGTACTTC
v_gene: TRBV30
d_gene: TRBD2
j_gene: TRBJ2-7
abundance: once

CDR3aa: CASSLEVALDEQFF
CDR3nt: TGTGCCAGCAGCTTAGAGGTCGCCCTCGATGAGCAGTTCTTC
v_gene: TRBV7-9
d_gene: -
j_gene: TRBJ2-1
abundance: -

CDR3aa: CASSVDRNQPQHF
CDR3nt: TGTGCCAGCAGCGTCGACAGAAATCAGCCCCAGCATTTT
v_gene: TRBV6-5
d_gene: -
j_gene: TRBJ1-5
abundance: -

CDR3aa: CASSSTGGPNQPQHF
CDR3nt: TGTGCCAGCAGCTCCACGGGGGGTCCCAATCAGCCCCAGCATTTT
v_gene: TRBV5-8
d_gene: -
j_gene: TRBJ1-5
abundance: -

CDR3aa: CASREQEYEQYF
CDR3nt: TGTGCCAGCAGGGAACAGGAGTACGAGCAGTACTTC
v_gene: TRBV28
d_gene: -
j_gene: TRBJ2-7
abundance: -

CDR3aa: CASSGGSQETQYF
CDR3nt: TGTGCCAGCAGCGGTGGCAGTCAAGAGACCCAGTACTTC
v_gene: TRBV9
d_gene: -
j_gene: TRBJ2-5
abundance: -

CDR3aa: CAWRVGNTGELFF
CDR3nt: TGTGCCTGGAGGGTAGGGAACACCGGGGAGCTGTTTTTT
v_gene: TRBV30
d_gene: -
j_gene: TRBJ2-2
abundance: -

CDR3aa: CASSVVPVGRLQQFF
CDR3nt: TGTGCCAGCAGCGTAGTCCCTGTCGGCCGACTTCAGCAGTTCTTC
v_gene: TRBV9
d_gene: -
j_gene: TRBJ2-1
abundance: -

CDR3aa: CASSEGHGGAQPQHF
CDR3nt: TGTGCCAGCAGCGAGGGACACGGTGGGGCTCAGCCCCAGCATTTT
v_gene: TRBV9
d_gene: -
j_gene: TRBJ1-5
abundance: -

CDR3aa: CASGGGQHTGELFF
CDR3nt: TGTGCCAGCGGTGGGGGACAGCACACCGGGGAGCTGTTTTTT
v_gene: TRBV6-5
d_gene: TRBD1
j_gene: TRBJ2-2
abundance: -

CDR3aa: CASSFLGARLNIQYF
CDR3nt: TGTGCCAGCAGTTTTCTGGGGGCGAGGTTAAACATTCAGTACTTC
v_gene: TRBV28
d_gene: -
j_gene: TRBJ2-4
abundance: -

CDR3aa: CASEGVITDTQYF
CDR3nt: TGTGCCAGCGAGGGGGTTATCACAGATACGCAGTATTTT
v_gene: TRBV6-1
d_gene: -
j_gene: TRBJ2-3
abundance: -

CDR3aa: CSVETRGSNYGYTF
CDR3nt: TGCAGCGTTGAAACCAGGGGTTCTAACTATGGCTACACCTTC
v_gene: TRBV29-1
d_gene: -
j_gene: TRBJ1-2
abundance: -

CDR3aa: CASSPGRGSATNEKLFF
CDR3nt: TGTGCCAGCAGCCCAGGACGGGGGAGTGCAACTAATGAAAAACTGTTTTTT
v_gene: TRBV7-2
d_gene: -
j_gene: TRBJ1-4
abundance: -

CDR3aa: CASSSAIQPQHF
CDR3nt: TGTGCCAGCAGTAGTGCTATACAGCCCCAGCATTTT
v_gene: TRBV28
d_gene: -
j_gene: TRBJ1-5
abundance: -

CDR3aa: CASSFHSSMNTEAFF
CDR3nt: TGTGCCAGCAGTTTCCACAGCTCAATGAACACTGAAGCTTTCTTT
v_gene: TRBV27
d_gene: -
j_gene: TRBJ1-1
abundance: -

CDR3aa: CASSYREGGRYEQYF
CDR3nt: TGTGCCAGCAGTTACCGGGAAGGGGGCAGGTACGAGCAGTACTTC
v_gene: TRBV6-5
d_gene: TRBD1
j_gene: TRBJ2-7
abundance: -

CDR3aa: CASSLVGAGWGNEQFF
CDR3nt: TGTGCCAGCAGTTTAGTAGGAGCGGGGTGGGGCAATGAGCAGTTCTTC
v_gene: TRBV27
d_gene: TRBD2
j_gene: TRBJ2-1
abundance: -

CDR3aa: CASRMLGAPNAEAFF
CDR3nt: TGTGCCAGCAGAATGTTGGGGGCCCCGAACGCTGAAGCTTTCTTT
v_gene: TRBV28
d_gene: -
j_gene: TRBJ1-1
abundance: few

CDR3aa: CASSQRGAGELFF
CDR3nt: TGTGCCAGCAGTCAAAGGGGCGCCGGGGAGCTGTTTTTT
v_gene: TRBV6-5
d_gene: -
j_gene: TRBJ2-2
abundance: -

CDR3aa: CASSYGTGNNQPQHF
CDR3nt: TGTGCCAGCAGTTACGGGACAGGAAACAATCAGCCCCAGCATTTT
v_gene: TRBV6-6
d_gene: TRBD1
j_gene: TRBJ1-5
abundance: -

CDR3aa: CASSQRDRANTGELFF
CDR3nt: TGCGCCAGCAGCCAACGGGACCGAGCTAACACCGGGGAGCTGTTTTTT
v_gene: TRBV4-1
d_gene: -
j_gene: TRBJ2-2
abundance: -

CDR3aa: CASSIVQGNTEAFF
CDR3nt: TGTGCCAGTAGTATAGTGCAGGGGAACACTGAAGCTTTCTTT
v_gene: TRBV19
d_gene: -
j_gene: TRBJ1-1
abundance: -

CDR3aa: CASSLAGETNYGYTF
CDR3nt: TGTGCCAGCAGCTTGGCTGGAGAAACTAACTATGGCTACACCTTC
v_gene: TRBV5-6
d_gene: -
j_gene: TRBJ1-2
abundance: once

CDR3aa: CASSLGFGDEQYF
CDR3nt: TGTGCCAGCAGCTTAGGCTTCGGGGACGAGCAGTACTTC
v_gene: TRBV7-6
d_gene: -
j_gene: TRBJ2-7
abundance: -

CDR3aa: CASRGQGLRSNQPQHF
CDR3nt: TGTGCCAGCAGGGGACAGGGCCTTCGAAGTAATCAGCCCCAGCATTTT
v_gene: TRBV28
d_gene: TRBD1
j_gene: TRBJ1-5
abundance: -

CDR3aa: CASSHGTNRNTEAFF
CDR3nt: TGTGCCAGCAGTCACGGGACAAACCGGAACACTGAAGCTTTCTTT
v_gene: TRBV27
d_gene: -
j_gene: TRBJ1-1
abundance: -

CDR3aa: CASSLAGPANYGYTF
CDR3nt: TGCGCCAGCAGCTTGGCCGGACCGGCAAACTATGGCTACACCTTC
v_gene: TRBV5-1
d_gene: -
j_gene: TRBJ1-2
abundance: -

CDR3aa: CASSISAYNEQFF
CDR3nt: TGTGCCAGTAGTATCTCGGCCTACAATGAGCAGTTCTTC
v_gene: TRBV19
d_gene: -
j_gene: TRBJ2-1
abundance: -

CDR3aa: CASSSGRGEPQHF
CDR3nt: TGTGCCAGCAGCTCCGGTCGCGGGGAGCCCCAGCATTTT
v_gene: TRBV7-9
d_gene: -
j_gene: TRBJ1-5
abundance: -

CDR3aa: CASSHRPTREKLFF
CDR3nt: TGTGCCAGCAGCCACAGACCGACTAGAGAAAAACTGTTTTTT
v_gene: TRBV6-1
d_gene: -
j_gene: TRBJ1-4
abundance: -

CDR3aa: CASSEGTGVPQHF
CDR3nt: TGTGCCAGCAGCGAAGGTACAGGCGTTCCCCAGCATTTT
v_gene: TRBV7-9
d_gene: -
j_gene: TRBJ1-5
abundance: -

CDR3aa: CASNGWRTAYEQYF
CDR3nt: TGTGCCAGCAATGGGTGGCGGACCGCCTACGAGCAGTACTTC
v_gene: TRBV28
d_gene: -
j_gene: TRBJ2-7
abundance: -

CDR3aa: CSVQGLAAFEQYF
CDR3nt: TGCAGCGTTCAGGGACTAGCGGCCTTTGAGCAGTACTTC
v_gene: TRBV29-1
d_gene: TRBD2
j_gene: TRBJ2-7
abundance: -

CDR3aa: CASSAQTEVGYGYTF
CDR3nt: TGTGCCAGCAGCGCGCAGACGGAAGTAGGCTATGGCTACACCTTC
v_gene: TRBV9
d_gene: -
j_gene: TRBJ1-2
abundance: once

CDR3aa: CASSSLPQTTYGYTF
CDR3nt: TGTGCCAGCAGCTCACTACCCCAGACTACGTATGGCTACACCTTC
v_gene: TRBV7-6
d_gene: -
j_gene: TRBJ1-2
abundance: -

CDR3aa: CASSLVRQETQYF
CDR3nt: TGTGCCAGCAGCTTAGTTCGACAGGAGACCCAGTACTTC
v_gene: TRBV7-9
d_gene: -
j_gene: TRBJ2-5
abundance: -

CDR3aa: CASSTRQGRNTEAFF
CDR3nt: TGCGCCAGCAGCACGAGACAGGGGCGGAACACTGAAGCTTTCTTT
v_gene: TRBV5-1
d_gene: TRBD1
j_gene: TRBJ1-1
abundance: -

CDR3aa: CAIRAGKSGNTIYF
CDR3nt: TGTGCCATCAGAGCAGGGAAATCTGGAAACACCATATATTTT
v_gene: TRBV10-3
d_gene: -
j_gene: TRBJ1-3
abundance: -

CDR3aa: CASSLLRGRAQETQYF
CDR3nt: TGTGCCAGCAGTTTATTAAGGGGGAGGGCCCAAGAGACCCAGTACTTC
v_gene: TRBV28
d_gene: -
j_gene: TRBJ2-5
abundance: once

CDR3aa: CASKVGTSGRETQYF
CDR3nt: TGTGCCAGCAAAGTAGGGACTAGCGGTAGAGAGACCCAGTACTTC
v_gene: TRBV6-1
d_gene: TRBD2
j_gene: TRBJ2-5
abundance: -

CDR3aa: CASSTGQGNETQYF
CDR3nt: TGCGCCAGCAGCACCGGACAGGGAAACGAGACCCAGTACTTC
v_gene: TRBV5-1
d_gene: TRBD1
j_gene: TRBJ2-5
abundance: once

CDR3aa: CASSQERGEQYF
CDR3nt: TGTGCCAGTAGTCAGGAGCGGGGCGAGCAGTACTTC
v_gene: TRBV19
d_gene: TRBD2
j_gene: TRBJ2-7
abundance: -

CDR3aa: CASSPGGPGTDTQYF
CDR3nt: TGTGCCAGCAGTCCCGGGGGACCGGGCACAGATACGCAGTATTTT
v_gene: TRBV28
d_gene: -
j_gene: TRBJ2-3
abundance: -

CDR3aa: CSVEGGQGSTDTQYF
CDR3nt: TGCAGCGTTGAAGGGGGACAGGGAAGCACAGATACGCAGTATTTT
v_gene: TRBV29-1
d_gene: TRBD1
j_gene: TRBJ2-3
abundance: -

CDR3aa: CASSLVGRASGTDTQYF
CDR3nt: TGTGCCAGCAGCTTAGTAGGCCGGGCTAGCGGCACAGATACGCAGTATTTT
v_gene: TRBV7-2
d_gene: -
j_gene: TRBJ2-3
abundance: -